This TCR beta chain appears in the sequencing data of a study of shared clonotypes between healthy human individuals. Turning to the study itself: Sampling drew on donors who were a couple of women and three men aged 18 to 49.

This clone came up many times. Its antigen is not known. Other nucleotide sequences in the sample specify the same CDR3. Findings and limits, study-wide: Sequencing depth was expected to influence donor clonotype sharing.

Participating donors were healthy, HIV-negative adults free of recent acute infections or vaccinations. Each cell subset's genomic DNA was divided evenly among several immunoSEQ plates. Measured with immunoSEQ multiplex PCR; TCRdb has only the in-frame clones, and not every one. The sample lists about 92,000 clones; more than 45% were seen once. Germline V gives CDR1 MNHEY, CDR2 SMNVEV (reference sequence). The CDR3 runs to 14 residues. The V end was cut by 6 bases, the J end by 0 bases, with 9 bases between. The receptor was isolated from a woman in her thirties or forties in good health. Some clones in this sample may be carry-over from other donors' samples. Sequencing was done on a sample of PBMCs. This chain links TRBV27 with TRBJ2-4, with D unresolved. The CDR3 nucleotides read TGTGCCAGCAGATCTCCAATAGCCAAAAACATTCAGTACTTC. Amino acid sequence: CASRSPIAKNIQYF.